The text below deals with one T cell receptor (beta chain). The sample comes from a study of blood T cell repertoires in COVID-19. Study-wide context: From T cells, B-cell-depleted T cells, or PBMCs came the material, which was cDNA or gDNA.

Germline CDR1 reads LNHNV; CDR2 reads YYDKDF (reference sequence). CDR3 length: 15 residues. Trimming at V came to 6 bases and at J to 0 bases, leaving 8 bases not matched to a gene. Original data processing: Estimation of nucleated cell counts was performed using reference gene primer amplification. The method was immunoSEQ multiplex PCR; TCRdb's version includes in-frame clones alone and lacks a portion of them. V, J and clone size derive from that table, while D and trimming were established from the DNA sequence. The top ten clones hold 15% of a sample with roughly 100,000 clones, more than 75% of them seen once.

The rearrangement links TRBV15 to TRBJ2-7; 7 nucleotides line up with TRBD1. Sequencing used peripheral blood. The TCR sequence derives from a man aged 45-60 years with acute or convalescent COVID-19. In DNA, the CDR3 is TGTGCCACCAGGGTGACAGGGACAAGCTCCTACGAGCAGTACTTC. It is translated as CATRVTGTSSYEQYF.